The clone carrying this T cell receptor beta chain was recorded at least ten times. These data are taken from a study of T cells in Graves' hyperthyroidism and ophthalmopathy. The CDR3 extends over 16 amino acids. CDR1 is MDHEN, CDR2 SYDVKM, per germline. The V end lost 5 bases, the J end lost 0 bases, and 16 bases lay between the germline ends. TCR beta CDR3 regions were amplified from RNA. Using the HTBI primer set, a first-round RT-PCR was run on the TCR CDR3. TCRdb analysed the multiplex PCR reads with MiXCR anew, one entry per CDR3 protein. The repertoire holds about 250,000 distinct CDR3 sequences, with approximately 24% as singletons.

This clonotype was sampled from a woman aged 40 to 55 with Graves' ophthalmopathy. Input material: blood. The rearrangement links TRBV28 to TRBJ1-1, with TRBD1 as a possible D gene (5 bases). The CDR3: CASSPGAGYVNTEAFF. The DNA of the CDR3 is TGTGCCAGCAGTCCTGGGGCAGGGTATGTGAACACTGAAGCTTTCTTT.